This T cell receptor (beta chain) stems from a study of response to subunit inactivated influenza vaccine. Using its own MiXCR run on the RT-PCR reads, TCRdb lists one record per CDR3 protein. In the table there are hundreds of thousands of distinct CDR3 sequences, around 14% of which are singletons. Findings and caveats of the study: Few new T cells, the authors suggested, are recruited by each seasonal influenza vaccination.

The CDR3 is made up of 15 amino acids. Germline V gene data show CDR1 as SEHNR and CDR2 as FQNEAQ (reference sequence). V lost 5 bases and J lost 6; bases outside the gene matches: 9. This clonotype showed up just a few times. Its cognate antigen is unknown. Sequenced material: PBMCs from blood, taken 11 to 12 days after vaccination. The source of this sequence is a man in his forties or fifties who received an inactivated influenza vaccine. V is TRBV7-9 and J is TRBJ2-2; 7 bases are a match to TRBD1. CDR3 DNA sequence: TGTGCCAGCAGCCCCTGGAGACAGGGTCCCGGGGAGCTGTTTTTT. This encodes CASSPWRQGPGELFF. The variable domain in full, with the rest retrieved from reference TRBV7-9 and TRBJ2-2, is DTGVSQNPRHKITKRGQNVTFRCDPISEHNRLYWYRQTLGQGPEFLTYFQNEAQLEKSRLLSDRFSAERPKGSFSTLEIQRTEQGDSAMYLCASSPWRQGPGELFFGEGSRLTVL.